One and the same sample provided the 27 T cell receptor beta chains below, sequenced in a study of follicular helper T cells after annual influenza vaccination. Sequencing used immunoSEQ multiplex PCR; TCRdb keeps in-frame clones, though not all of them. The sample holds 5,700 or so clones, roughly 84% seen once. Noted time point: 2015-2016 season, 7 days after influenza vaccination. The sample in question was CXCR5+ CD38- circulating T follicular helper cells from blood, obtained 7 days after influenza vaccination. The subset is: circulating Tfh, non-naive CD4+CXCR5+PD-1+ (ICOS+CD38+ or ICOS-CD38-). These receptors were taken from an adult who received the influenza vaccine.

The J gene is TRBJ2-1, the V gene TRBV9; 9 nucleotides align to TRBD2. CDR3 size: 15 residues. The V and J ends lost 0 bases and 7 bases, in that order; junction bases with no gene match: 5. CDR1 is SGDLS and CDR2 is YYNGEE in the germline V gene. The CDR3 sequence is CASSVGLAALNEQFF. The CDR3 nucleotides are TGTGCCAGCAGCGTAGGACTAGCGGCCCTAAATGAGCAGTTCTTC.

The chain is built from TRBV14 and TRBJ2-2, with D perhaps matching TRBD2 (5 bases). V lost 1 base and J lost 6, with 15 bases in between. Germline V CDR1 and CDR2: SGHDN, FVKESK. The CDR3 extends over 16 amino acids. The CDR3 sequence is CASSQGASVAPGELFF. CDR3 nucleotide sequence: TGTGCCAGCAGCCAAGGTGCGTCAGTAGCGCCCGGGGAGCTGTTTTTT.

V gene TRBV7-9 combines with J gene TRBJ1-5, with TRBD1 matching 7 bases. The V segment lost 1 base and the J segment 6 bases; nucleotides outside the gene matches: 6. This CDR3 has 15 residues. Germline values: CDR1 SEHNR, CDR2 FQNEAQ (reference sequence). Written as DNA, the CDR3 is TGTGCCAGCAGCTTAGGCAGGGGGTACGGTCAGCCCCAGCATTTT. Its translation is CASSLGRGYGQPQHF.

This clone was observed a single time. The chain combines TRBV15 with TRBJ1-4; possible D gene TRBD1, 5 bases. Germline lookup yields CDR1 LNHNV and CDR2 YYDKDF (reference sequence). Trimming stripped 0 bases from V and 4 bases from J, with 9 bases between. This CDR3 has 15 residues. This CDR3 is CATSRDRDSNEKLFF. The DNA for the CDR3 is TGTGCCACCAGCAGAGATCGAGACAGTAATGAAAAACTGTTTTTT.

The chain recombines TRBV27 with TRBJ1-5; no definite D call. The V and J ends lost 5 bases and 9 bases respectively, with 11 bases between them. There are 12 residues in the CDR3. Germline assignment: CDR1 MNHEY and CDR2 SMNVEV (reference sequence). The DNA of the CDR3 is TGTGCCAGCAGTCTTCCCGGTGGGCCCCAGCATTTT. It specifies CASSLPGGPQHF.

The rearrangement uses TRBV29-1 and TRBJ2-2, with D possibly being TRBD2 (6 bases). CDR1 is SQVTM, CDR2 ANQGSEA, per germline. Trimming took off 6 bases at V and 3 bases at J, with 20 bases between the two ends. CDR3 length: 16 residues. CDR3 nucleotide sequence: TGCAGCGTCCCCGGGGGACCCGACTCGGACACCGGGGAGCTGTTTTTT. This sequence encodes CSVPGGPDSDTGELFF.

This clone was counted a few times. This chain joins TRBV5-1 and TRBJ2-3; D might be TRBD1 (7 bases). Germline CDR1 SGHRS, CDR2 YFSETQ. V was trimmed by 2 bases and J by 1 base, leaving 11 bases between them. The CDR3 is 15 residues long. The CDR3 region has the DNA TGCGCCAGCAGCTTCCAGGGGGGCGGCACAGATACGCAGTATTTT. As protein: CASSFQGGGTDTQYF.

The chain is built from TRBV4-2 and TRBJ2-7; D is undetermined. The ends were cut back, 1 base at V and 2 bases at J, with 9 bases in the middle. The CDR3 is made up of 14 amino acids. The germline gives CDR1 LGHNA, CDR2 YNFKEQ. Written as DNA, the CDR3 is TGTGCCAGCAGCCAAGGGACCGGTCCCTACGAGCAGTACTTC. It encodes CASSQGTGPYEQYF.

The chain links TRBV5-4 to TRBJ2-5, with TRBD1 matching over 8 bases. J was trimmed by 1 base and V by 3 bases; bases with no gene match: 5. Germline V gene sequence: CDR1 SGHNT, CDR2 YYREEE (reference sequence). This CDR3 is 15 amino acids long. The CDR3 DNA sequence: TGTGCCAGCAGCTCAAACAGGGGGTCCCAAGAGACCCAGTACTTC. Encoded protein: CASSSNRGSQETQYF. Full variable domain (missing parts from reference TRBV5-4 and TRBJ2-5): ETGVTQSPTHLIKTRGQQVTLRCSSQSGHNTVSWYQQALGQGPQFIFQYYREEENGRGNFPPRFSGLQFPNYSSELNVNALELDDSALYLCASSSNRGSQETQYFGPGTRLLVL.

The V gene is TRBV5-4, the J gene TRBJ2-7; D unresolved. This CDR3 is built from 13 residues. CDR1 SGHNT and CDR2 YYREEE come from the germline V gene (reference sequence). V lost 4 bases to trimming and J lost 4 bases, with 12 bases between them. The CDR3 bases are TGTGCCAGCAGCAAGGGCCTGGAGTACGAGCAGTACTTC. Protein: CASSKGLEYEQYF.

With regard to this clone: Lacking the conserved final phenylalanine or tryptophan, this CDR3 likely reflects a read error. It is unclear where the CDR3 begins or ends on the DNA, so no DNA is shown, and the CDR3 is as TCRdb lists it. The V call is TRBV4-1, the J call TRBJ2-7; TRBD1 is the table's D call, not checked against the DNA. The CDR3 extends over 13 residues, inclusive of both ends. Looked up from germline, CDR1 is MGHRA and CDR2 is YSYEKL. CDR3 protein: CASSQDSGTGGPP.

The V gene is TRBV10-1, the J gene TRBJ1-1, with D maybe TRBD1 (6 bases). Germline CDR1 and CDR2: WNHNN and SYGVQD (reference sequence). Trimming removed 0 bases at V and 2 bases at J, with 13 bases between. This CDR3 contains 16 residues. CDR3 sequence (DNA): TGCGCCAGCAGTGAGTCGACTGGGGGGACAAACACTGAAGCTTTCTTT. Translated: CASSESTGGTNTEAFF.

The chain couples TRBV5-5 to TRBJ2-7, with 7 bases identical to TRBD1. CDR1 and CDR2 (germline): SGHKS, YYEKEE (reference sequence). This CDR3 comprises 16 residues. After removal of 0 bases from V and 0 bases from J, the junction contained 6 bases not matched to a gene. CDR3 nucleotides: TGTGCCAGCAGCTTGGCCGGGACAGCGAGCTCCTACGAGCAGTACTTC. It specifies CASSLAGTASSYEQYF.

The chain couples TRBV19 to TRBJ2-5, with a tentative D call TRBD2 (7 bases). The CDR3 covers 17 residues. Germline values: CDR1 LNHDA, CDR2 SQIVND (reference sequence). Trimming removed 3 bases from V and 2 bases from J, with 19 bases in between. DNA of the CDR3: TGTGCCAGTAGTATTTGGTCTTGGGGGGGCTCTCAAGAGACCCAGTACTTC. It encodes CASSIWSWGGSQETQYF.

The chain carries TRBV7-3 and TRBJ2-3, with 7 bases fitting TRBD1. V lost 2 bases, J lost 3 bases, and 17 bases stayed unmatched. The CDR3 has 19 amino acids. The germline CDR1 and CDR2 sequences are SGHTA and FQGTGA. Here the CDR3 reads CASSLVVGPGTDHTDTQYF. CDR3 DNA sequence: TGTGCCAGCAGCTTAGTAGTCGGCCCCGGGACAGACCATACAGATACGCAGTATTTT. The full variable domain, completed using reference TRBV7-3 and TRBJ2-3, is GAGVSQTPSNKVTEKGKYVELRCDPISGHTALYWYRQSLGQGPEFLIYFQGTGAADDSGLPNDRFFAVRPEGSVSTLKIQRTERGDSAVYLCASSLVVGPGTDHTDTQYFGPGTRLTVL.

The rearrangement joins TRBV29-1 to TRBJ1-1, with D perhaps TRBD1 (5 bases). Trimming removed 7 bases at V and 4 bases at J, with 16 bases between. The germline CDR1 and CDR2 sequences are SQVTM and ANQGSEA. This CDR3 region has 13 residues. Written as DNA, the CDR3 is TGCAGCGCCCATTCGGGGGGGGGCACTGAAGCTTTCTTT. It translates to CSAHSGGGTEAFF.

The chain combines TRBV18 with TRBJ1-1, with 11 nucleotides matching TRBD1. The CDR3 has 14 amino acids. With V trimmed by 5 bases and J by 4 bases, 3 bases remained unmatched. CDR1 is KGHSH and CDR2 is LQKENI in the germline V gene. CDR3 protein: CASSAGTGGTEAFF. The CDR3 nucleotides read TGTGCCAGCTCAGCCGGGACAGGGGGCACTGAAGCTTTCTTT.

The chain joins TRBV4-1 to TRBJ2-2, with D perhaps matching TRBD1 (6 bases). CDR3 length: 17 amino acids. V lost 3 bases, J lost 0 bases, and 14 bases lay in between. Germline assignment: CDR1 MGHRA and CDR2 YSYEKL. CDR3 sequence reads: CASSQDRDTSNTGELFF. CDR3 nucleotide sequence: TGCGCCAGCAGCCAGGACAGAGATACCTCGAACACCGGGGAGCTGTTTTTT.

The genes are TRBV6-1 and TRBJ1-4; 7 positions agree with TRBD1. CDR1 and CDR2 (germline): MNHNS, SASEGT. V gave up 2 bases and J gave up 2 bases; unmatched junction bases: 5. This CDR3 has 16 amino acids. CDR3 DNA sequence: TGTGCCAGCAGTGAAAGACAGGGACACACTAATGAAAAACTGTTTTTT. The encoded protein is CASSERQGHTNEKLFF.

This chain links TRBV6-1 with TRBJ1-6, with D possibly TRBD1 on 6 matching bases. V lost 1 base, J lost 9 bases, and 7 bases lay in between. The CDR3 loop spans 13 amino acids. Per the germline V gene, CDR1 is MNHNS and CDR2 is SASEGT. The CDR3 loop is CASSEVRGSPLHF. The CDR3 bases are TGTGCCAGCAGTGAAGTCAGGGGTTCACCCCTCCACTTT.

This clone came up once. The sample contains more than one DNA sequence encoding this CDR3. The chain couples TRBV18 to TRBJ1-1, with 9 bases that match TRBD1. The CDR3 runs to 15 residues. Looked up from germline, CDR1 is KGHSH and CDR2 is LQKENI. Trimming took 5 bases from V and 3 from J; bases not matched to a gene: 7. Here the CDR3 DNA reads TGTGCCAGCTCAATCGGGACAGGGTCTTACACTGAAGCTTTCTTT. Amino acids: CASSIGTGSYTEAFF.

The gene calls are TRBV10-3 and TRBJ1-5; D is uncertain. The CDR3 length is 16 residues. V lost 5 bases to trimming and J lost 2 bases, with 16 bases between them. Germline V gives CDR1 ENHRY, CDR2 SYGVKD. In nucleotides, the CDR3 is TGTGCCATCAGTAACCCTCGGGAAGGTGGCAATCAGCCCCAGCATTTT. Amino acid sequence: CAISNPREGGNQPQHF.

The V call is TRBV9, the J call TRBJ2-3, with TRBD2 matching 8 bases. The CDR3 totals 17 residues. With 0 bases clipped from V and 6 bases from J, the junction kept 12 bases outside the gene matches. The germline V gene has CDR1 SGDLS and CDR2 YYNGEE. The CDR3 reads CASSVAPGGGTSDTQYF. CDR3 in DNA: TGTGCCAGCAGCGTAGCTCCCGGCGGGGGGACGTCGGATACGCAGTATTTT.

The chain uses TRBV7-9 and TRBJ1-1, with D uncertain. The CDR3 extends over 14 amino acids. Germline lookup yields CDR1 SEHNR and CDR2 FQNEAQ (reference sequence). Trimming took off 3 bases at V and 11 bases at J, with 19 bases between the two ends. The CDR3 region has the DNA TGTGCCAGCAGCTTGGCGCGAGAGGGCTTCGGGGCTTTCTTT. Its protein product is CASSLAREGFGAFF. The whole variable domain, filled in from reference TRBV7-9 and TRBJ1-1, reads DTGVSQNPRHKITKRGQNVTFRCDPISEHNRLYWYRQTLGQGPEFLTYFQNEAQLEKSRLLSDRFSAERPKGSFSTLEIQRTEQGDSAMYLCASSLAREGFGAFFGQGTRLTVV.

This chain connects TRBV7-2 to TRBJ2-4, with D perhaps matching TRBD2 (7 bases). This CDR3 has 18 residues. Between the trimmed V and J ends, which lost 6 bases and 1 base, there was a span of 22 bases. Germline lookup yields CDR1 SGHTA and CDR2 FQGNSA. CDR3 sequence reads: CASSRLGRGEAAKNIQYF. As DNA, the CDR3 is TGTGCCAGCAGTCGCCTGGGGAGGGGGGAAGCGGCCAAAAACATTCAGTACTTC.

The V gene is TRBV23-1, the J gene TRBJ2-5; D assignment may be TRBD1 or TRBD2 (5 bases each). TRBV23-1 is placed among ORFs of uncertain function. The CDR3 has 14 amino acids. V was cut by 6 bases and J by 0 bases, with 11 bases left in between. CDR3: CASSTWGYQETQYF. The CDR3 DNA follows: TGCGCCAGCAGCACTTGGGGGTACCAAGAGACCCAGTACTTC.

The chain couples TRBV11-2 to TRBJ2-7; D not resolved. Germline V lookup: CDR1 SGHAT, CDR2 FQNNGV. Trimming pared 1 base from V and 1 base from J, leaving 8 bases between. The CDR3 contains 14 residues. The CDR3 spells CASSLVDGSYEQYF. CDR3 nucleotide sequence: TGTGCCAGCAGCTTAGTTGACGGTTCCTACGAGCAGTACTTC.